Described below is a single T cell receptor (beta chain) sequence and its context. Its matching antigen is unknown. Data came from immunoSEQ multiplex PCR; TCRdb stores just in-frame clones and leaves some out. Found here are roughly 140,000 clones, 85% to 90% of them singletons; the top ten hold 1.5% to 2%. The data belong to a study of T cell responses to AZD1222 COVID-19 vaccine. Findings of the study overall: Clonal diversity may have been underestimated in mostly white British donors.

This sequence originates from an adult who received the AZD1222 COVID-19 vaccine. Sequences were derived from peripheral blood, sampled 28 days after the second AZD1222 dose.

The CDR3 DNA follows: TGTGCCAGCAGCTTGAAAGGGAACACTGAAGCTTTCTTT. Translated, it gives CASSLKGNTEAFF. The chain employs TRBV11-3 and TRBJ1-1; no definite D call. Between the trimmed V and J ends, which lost 3 bases and 1 base, there was a span of 6 bases. Germline loops: CDR1 SGHNT, CDR2 YENEEA. The CDR3 has 13 residues.